This T cell receptor beta chain stems from a study of T cells in Graves' hyperthyroidism and ophthalmopathy. Whole-study results and caveats: Ophthalmopathy was told apart from stable hyperthyroidism by a 13 V-J model.

Graves' hyperthyroidism was deemed stable absent ophthalmopathy progression within 18 months. Together with thyroid ultrasound, orbital computed tomography, serum thyroxine and TRAb, clinical symptoms were used for diagnoses. TCR beta CDR3 regions were amplified from RNA transcripts. Using the HTBI primer set, a first-round RT-PCR was run on the TCR CDR3. TCRdb re-derived calls from the multiplex PCR reads in MiXCR, one entry per CDR3 protein. This table holds about half a million distinct CDR3 sequences, about 20% found once. The table lists this clonotype with many counts. The antigen is not known. Germline-derived CDR1 and CDR2 are DFQATT and SNEGSKA (reference sequence). The CDR3 length is 16 residues. V dropped 0 bases and J dropped 2 bases, with 16 bases sitting between them.

The sequenced sample consisted of blood. The V gene is TRBV20-1, the J gene TRBJ2-5; the D gene is possibly TRBD1 (5 bases). This clonotype was obtained from a man aged 18 to 29 with Graves' hyperthyroidism. CDR3 nucleotide sequence: TGCAGTGCTAGAGATCCAGGGCGAGGAAAACAAGAGACCCAGTACTTC. Protein: CSARDPGRGKQETQYF.